Listed below are T cell receptor beta chains from one sample, sequenced in a study of T-cell memory formation after mild COVID-19. Via MiXCR, TCRdb re-called the 5' RACE reads, giving one row per CDR3 protein. The sample lists hundreds of thousands of distinct CDR3 sequences, about 15% occurring once. Sample: PBMCs or a T cell subset sorted from them (not recorded which). These receptors were collected from a man between 18 and 35 years old who had mild COVID-19 (a few samples of this study predate the infection). Cell type and time point are not known. Both conserved end residues are part of each CDR3. The order of the fields is J gene, V gene, CDR3 protein.

J gene: TRBJ2-7
V gene: TRBV7-8
CDR3 protein: CASSRTSPGYEQYF

J gene: TRBJ2-2
V gene: TRBV28
CDR3 protein: CASKGVTGELFF

J gene: TRBJ1-1
V gene: TRBV12-3/TRBV12-4
CDR3 protein: CASSWGPTEAFF

J gene: TRBJ2-1
V gene: TRBV7-2
CDR3 protein: CASSLYGHVSYNEQFF

J gene: TRBJ2-5
V gene: TRBV2
CDR3 protein: CASSLPGRPSKETQYF

J gene: TRBJ2-7
V gene: TRBV20-1
CDR3 protein: CSARDMAGADFYEQYF

J gene: TRBJ2-5
V gene: TRBV7-2
CDR3 protein: CASSLSEGRETQYF

J gene: TRBJ1-1
V gene: TRBV7-8
CDR3 protein: CASRGQGVLITEAFF

J gene: TRBJ2-5
V gene: TRBV29-1
CDR3 protein: CSVGRGGSEETQYF

J gene: TRBJ2-3
V gene: TRBV24-1
CDR3 protein: CATGWGQGDTQYF

J gene: TRBJ1-1
V gene: TRBV27
CDR3 protein: CATWRGGAEAFF

J gene: TRBJ1-3
V gene: TRBV15
CDR3 protein: CATSSRTGAGNTIYF

J gene: TRBJ2-4
V gene: TRBV5-1
CDR3 protein: CASSHPEAWNIQYF

J gene: TRBJ2-3
V gene: TRBV10-1
CDR3 protein: CASSESPGQSFTDTQYF

J gene: TRBJ1-2
V gene: TRBV9
CDR3 protein: CASSRTGDANYGYTF

J gene: TRBJ2-4
V gene: TRBV5-1
CDR3 protein: CASSFSGTPINIQYF

J gene: TRBJ2-5
V gene: TRBV7-2
CDR3 protein: CASSFAGDETQYF

J gene: TRBJ2-5
V gene: TRBV15
CDR3 protein: CATSRARRETQYF

J gene: TRBJ2-5
V gene: TRBV6-2/TRBV6-3
CDR3 protein: CASGLGTQETQYF

J gene: TRBJ1-5
V gene: TRBV9
CDR3 protein: CASSVGQTEGPQHF

J gene: TRBJ2-7
V gene: TRBV20-1
CDR3 protein: CSAGTGSYEQYF

J gene: TRBJ1-4
V gene: TRBV2
CDR3 protein: CASSMGRGEKLFF

J gene: TRBJ2-2
V gene: TRBV30
CDR3 protein: CAWSVDLLLELFF

J gene: TRBJ2-5
V gene: TRBV7-8
CDR3 protein: CASSERVGGTIQETQYF

J gene: TRBJ2-3
V gene: TRBV6-5
CDR3 protein: CASGKGLAGSTDTQYF

J gene: TRBJ2-1
V gene: TRBV9
CDR3 protein: CASSPMFGAGGLNEQFF

J gene: TRBJ2-5
V gene: TRBV25-1
CDR3 protein: CASRFPGQETQYF

J gene: TRBJ2-7
V gene: TRBV7-6
CDR3 protein: CASSLATVGSYEQYF

J gene: TRBJ2-5
V gene: TRBV5-1
CDR3 protein: CASSHLRETQYF

J gene: TRBJ2-7
V gene: TRBV7-3
CDR3 protein: CASSVARDAAYEQYF

J gene: TRBJ1-2
V gene: TRBV6-6
CDR3 protein: CASSYPLGGGYTF

J gene: TRBJ2-1
V gene: TRBV6-2/TRBV6-3
CDR3 protein: CASSRGGTYYNEQFF

J gene: TRBJ1-1
V gene: TRBV29-1
CDR3 protein: CSVAGQGAVEAFF

J gene: TRBJ1-1
V gene: TRBV6-5
CDR3 protein: CASSSRVTGGTEAFF

J gene: TRBJ2-4
V gene: TRBV11-2
CDR3 protein: CASSSSIAAAKNIQYF

J gene: TRBJ2-3
V gene: TRBV18
CDR3 protein: CASSPLAPNTDTQYF

J gene: TRBJ1-2
V gene: TRBV5-5
CDR3 protein: CASSLEWGSYGYTF

J gene: TRBJ1-2
V gene: TRBV15
CDR3 protein: CATSRDFGLTAVLTGYTF

J gene: TRBJ2-7
V gene: TRBV24-1
CDR3 protein: CATPRRWWEPYEQYF

J gene: TRBJ1-3
V gene: TRBV7-9
CDR3 protein: CASRASSGNTIYF